Below, 22 T cell receptor beta chains from the same sample are listed, as sequenced in a study of T cell clonotyping in hematopoietic cell transplantation. Libraries were prepared by immunoSEQ multiplex PCR; TCRdb keeps only in-frame clonotypes and omits some of them. The table has roughly 14,000 clones, approximately 85% seen once; the top ten hold 4% to 5.5%. What was sequenced was peripheral blood mononuclear cells. The receptor source for this set is a woman aged 40 to 50 in good health. Some clones in this sample may be carry-over from other donors' samples.

Here the CDR3 reads CSVDSGGATDTQYF. DNA of the CDR3: TGCAGCGTTGATAGCGGGGGGGCGACAGATACGCAGTATTTT. The chain is built from TRBV29-1 and TRBJ2-3, with TRBD2 matching over 11 bases. The CDR3 consists of 14 residues. The germline V gene encodes CDR1 SQVTM and CDR2 ANQGSEA. Trimming took 3 bases from V and 3 from J; bases not matched to a gene: 2.

The V call is TRBV28, the J call TRBJ1-4; perhaps TRBD1 as D (5 bases). Germline lookup yields CDR1 MDHEN and CDR2 SYDVKM. V lost 7 bases and J 8 bases, leaving 17 bases between the germline ends. This CDR3 region has 14 residues. CDR3 bases: TGTGCCAGCACCCCCTGGGGGTTTAGGGAAAAACTGTTTTTT. Encoded protein: CASTPWGFREKLFF.

The CDR3 bases are TGTGCCAGCTCACCACTACTAGCGAACACCGGGGAGCTGTTTTTT. Its translation: CASSPLLANTGELFF. V is TRBV18 and J is TRBJ2-2; D is possibly TRBD2 (5 bases). CDR1 and CDR2 (germline): KGHSH, LQKENI. V gave up 1 base and J gave up 0 bases, with 6 bases separating them. The CDR3 has 15 amino acids. Full variable domain (missing parts from reference TRBV18 and TRBJ2-2): NAGVMQNPRHLVRRRGQEARLRCSPMKGHSHVYWYRQLPEEGLKFMVYLQKENIIDESGMPKERFSAEFPKEGPSILRIQQVVRGDSAAYFCASSPLLANTGELFFGEGSRLTVL.

This clone was found a few times. J is TRBJ1-2 and V is TRBV7-6; D remains unclear. CDR1 is SGHVS and CDR2 is FNYEAQ in the germline V gene. V was cut by 5 bases and J by 5 bases, with 9 bases left in between. This CDR3 has 12 amino acids. The CDR3 bases are TGTGCCAGCAGCCCGACGGGGTATGGCTACACCTTC. Translating it yields CASSPTGYGYTF.

The V gene is TRBV28, the J gene TRBJ1-1; 7 positions match TRBD1. The CDR3 contains 14 residues. V gave up 5 bases and J gave up 5 bases; unmatched junction bases: 8. Germline CDR1 and CDR2: MDHEN and SYDVKM. DNA for the CDR3: TGTGCCAGCAGTCCAGGGGGGGTAGGTACTGAAGCTTTCTTT. It translates to CASSPGGVGTEAFF.

This clone has a single count. The junction and the germline gene differ at one end; a read error may be behind it. This chain uses TRBV27 with TRBJ1-2; D is undetermined. The CDR3 runs 12 residues. CDR1 MNHEY and CDR2 SMNVEV come from the germline V gene (reference sequence). CDR3 nucleotides: TGTGCCAGCAGCAGGTCGGGGAATGGATACACCTTC. Residues: CASSRSGNGYTF.

The V gene is TRBV19, the J gene TRBJ1-1, with no clear D. Deletions cut 7 bases from V and 0 bases from J, with 12 bases between. The length of the CDR3 is 14 residues. CDR1 LNHDA and CDR2 SQIVND come from the germline V gene (reference sequence). In DNA, the CDR3 is TGTGCCAGTAACTCACCCGGTATGAACACTGAAGCTTTCTTT. Its translation: CASNSPGMNTEAFF.

The chain carries TRBV6-6 and TRBJ2-2, with 8 bases identical to TRBD2. Trimming removed 5 bases from V and 4 bases from J; junction bases left unmatched: 6. CDR1 is MNHNY and CDR2 is SVGAGI in the germline V gene (reference sequence). The CDR3 is 15 residues long. The CDR3 nucleotides are TGTGCCAGCAGTAATAGCGGGATCCTCACCGGGGAGCTGTTTTTT. Amino acids: CASSNSGILTGELFF.

In DNA, the CDR3 is TGTGCCATCAGGTGGGGGATCCCCTACGAGCAGTACTTC. This translates into CAIRWGIPYEQYF. The chain has TRBV10-3 and TRBJ2-7; D possibly matches TRBD1 or TRBD2 (5 bases each). The ends were cut back, 6 bases at V and 2 bases at J, with 11 bases in the middle. There are 13 residues in the CDR3. Germline CDR1 and CDR2: ENHRY and SYGVKD.

CDR3 protein: CASSFSWGLAGRGELFF. DNA for the CDR3: TGTGCCAGCAGCTTTTCTTGGGGACTAGCGGGACGCGGGGAGCTGTTTTTT. The chain uses TRBV11-2 and TRBJ2-2; 13 bases map to TRBD2. The CDR3 spans 17 residues. CDR1 is SGHAT, CDR2 FQNNGV, per germline. Losses at the gene ends were 3 bases for V and 7 bases for J; bases not matched to a gene: 8.

This chain connects TRBV6-1 to TRBJ1-2; 7 nucleotides align to TRBD1. The CDR3 has 14 amino acids. J lost 5 bases, V lost 0 bases, and 3 bases had no gene match. The germline CDR1 and CDR2 sequences are MNHNS and SASEGT. CDR3 DNA sequence: TGTGCCAGCAGTGAAGCTTGGGACAGTTATGGCTACACCTTC. Translating it yields CASSEAWDSYGYTF.

The chain is built from TRBV7-9 and TRBJ1-4; D possibly corresponds to TRBD1 (5 bases). Deletions cut 1 base from V and 8 bases from J, with 11 bases between. The CDR3 spans 14 residues. CDR1 and CDR2 from the germline V gene are SEHNR and FQNEAQ (reference sequence). CDR3 DNA: TGTGCCAGCAGCTTAGGCCAGGGAATGGAAAAACTGTTTTTT. Amino acid sequence: CASSLGQGMEKLFF.

This clone was detected a few times. The chain has TRBV25-1 and TRBJ1-2; the D gene is possibly TRBD1 (6 bases). V dropped 6 bases and J dropped 4 bases, with 9 bases sitting between them. The CDR3 extends over 12 amino acids. Germline V gives CDR1 MGHDK, CDR2 SYGVNS. This CDR3 is CASSTGFYGYTF. In DNA, the CDR3 is TGTGCCAGCAGCACAGGGTTCTATGGCTACACCTTC.

The chain has TRBV6-5 and TRBJ1-1; D perhaps matches TRBD1 (6 bases). Germline V gene lookup returns CDR1 MNHEY and CDR2 SVGAGI. CDR3 length: 14 amino acids. V was clipped by 6 bases and J by 0 bases, with 11 bases between them. CDR3 bases: TGTGCCAGCAGCTCGGGACATTTGAACACTGAAGCTTTCTTT. It translates to CASSSGHLNTEAFF.

The J gene is TRBJ1-1, the V gene TRBV6-1, with 10 bases lining up with TRBD1. CDR1 is MNHNS, CDR2 SASEGT, per germline. The CDR3 has 14 amino acids. The V gene end was trimmed by 3 bases and the J gene end by 4 bases; junction bases not matched to a gene: 2. CDR3: CASSETGGGTEAFF. Written as DNA, the CDR3 is TGTGCCAGCAGTGAGACAGGGGGCGGCACTGAAGCTTTCTTT.

The chain employs TRBV7-9 and TRBJ1-5, with no clear D. The CDR3 totals 14 residues. Germline V lookup: CDR1 SEHNR, CDR2 FQNEAQ (reference sequence). V was pared by 5 bases and J by 4 bases, with 12 bases between. The CDR3 region is CASSPGGGNQPQHF. In DNA, the CDR3 is TGTGCCAGCAGCCCTGGTGGCGGAAATCAGCCCCAGCATTTT.

This clone was observed once. The J gene is TRBJ2-5, the V gene TRBV5-6, with TRBD2 identical over 7 bases. The germline gives CDR1 SGHDT, CDR2 YYEEEE. V was pared by 4 bases and J by 2 bases, with 5 bases of the junction left unmatched. The CDR3 has 14 residues. The CDR3: CASSHRDYQETQYF. CDR3 nucleotides: TGTGCCAGCAGCCACCGGGACTATCAAGAGACCCAGTACTTC.

This clone was observed once. This chain uses TRBV28 with TRBJ1-2, with 7 bases matching TRBD1. Germline CDR1 and CDR2: MDHEN and SYDVKM. CDR3 length equals 14 residues. Trimming cost V 7 bases and J 3 bases; bases outside gene matches: 8. The CDR3 sequence: CASKDQQGHYGYTF. CDR3 coding DNA: TGTGCCAGCAAAGACCAACAGGGGCACTATGGCTACACCTTC.

The gene calls are TRBV4-3 and TRBJ2-7, with D possibly being TRBD1 (5 bases). V lost 0 bases to trimming and J lost 2 bases, with 11 bases between them. Germline values: CDR1 LGHNA, CDR2 YSLEER. The CDR3 contains 15 residues. CDR3 in amino acids: CASSQDRTLAYEQYF. CDR3 DNA sequence: TGCGCCAGCAGCCAAGACCGGACACTCGCCTACGAGCAGTACTTC.

J is TRBJ2-1 and V is TRBV4-3; D is ambiguous. Trimming took off 0 bases at V and 4 bases at J, with 19 bases between the two ends. The germline CDR1 and CDR2 sequences are LGHNA and YSLEER. There are 18 residues in the CDR3. CDR3 bases: TGCGCCAGCAGCCAAGATCTTTCGGGCAGATCCAAGTACAATGAGCAGTTCTTC. Encoded protein: CASSQDLSGRSKYNEQFF.

The chain uses TRBV5-1 and TRBJ2-1; 10 nucleotides agree with TRBD2. Germline CDR1 SGHRS, CDR2 YFSETQ. CDR3 length: 17 amino acids. Trimming took 3 bases from V and 1 from J; bases not matched to a gene: 7. DNA for the CDR3: TGCGCCAGCAGCTGGTCTAGCGGGAGCCCGTCCTACAATGAGCAGTTCTTC. Protein sequence: CASSWSSGSPSYNEQFF.

V is TRBV19 and J is TRBJ2-7; D is perhaps TRBD2 (5 bases). V shed 6 bases and J shed 7 bases, with 10 bases lying between them. CDR3 length equals 11 residues. Germline V lookup: CDR1 LNHDA, CDR2 SQIVND (reference sequence). CDR3 in DNA: TGTGCCAGTAGCTCACGCGGGGAGCAGTACTTC. Translated, it gives CASSSRGEQYF.